Sequencing of this TCR beta chain was carried out in a study of blood T cell repertoires in COVID-19. Study information: Nucleic acid was either cDNA or gDNA, and it came from T cells, B-cell-depleted T cells, or PBMCs.

The table came from immunoSEQ multiplex PCR; TCRdb's copy has only in-frame clones and leaves some out. This sample has under 300,000 clones, with around four fifths found just once. Material: peripheral blood. The receptor's source is a man aged 30 to 45 who had recovered from COVID-19.

CDR3 nucleotide sequence: TGTGCCAGCAGCTCCCGGACAGGGGTCTCTGGGGCCAACGTCCTGACTTTC. Its protein product is CASSSRTGVSGANVLTF. The chain links TRBV7-9 to TRBJ2-6; 9 nucleotides agree with TRBD1. Unmatched junction bases numbered 4, after V lost 4 bases and J lost 0 bases. The CDR3 extends over 17 amino acids. The germline V gene has CDR1 SEHNR and CDR2 FQNEAQ (reference sequence).